The clone carrying this TCR beta chain was found a few times. Its antigen remains unknown. These data originate in a study of identical twins. The V gene's germline CDR1 is SGHAT and CDR2 FQNNGV. The CDR3 loop spans 14 amino acids. The V end was cut by 5 bases, the J end by 3 bases, with 10 bases between. Study-wide findings and caveats: Models, which agreed with sharing between unrelated individuals, nonetheless underestimated the out-of-frame TCR alpha sharing seen in monozygotic twins.

TCRdb ran MiXCR on the 5' RACE reads and lists one entry per CDR3 protein. Of roughly 480,000 distinct CDR3 sequences in the sample, 20% to 25% were seen once. The same sample was also studied in work on T cells expressing NK-cell markers. That report notes: More than 5 donors carried dominant NKG2C+ clonotypes that made up roughly 1.0-8% of their CD8+ T cells.

This TCR was sampled from a woman aged 18-35 years in good health. The rearrangement links TRBV11-2 to TRBJ1-4; D is unresolved. The sequencing sample was made of CD4+ T cells sorted from blood. The CDR3: CASSLRRANEKLFF. For the CDR3, the DNA is TGTGCCAGCAGCCTCAGGCGGGCTAATGAAAAACTGTTTTTT.